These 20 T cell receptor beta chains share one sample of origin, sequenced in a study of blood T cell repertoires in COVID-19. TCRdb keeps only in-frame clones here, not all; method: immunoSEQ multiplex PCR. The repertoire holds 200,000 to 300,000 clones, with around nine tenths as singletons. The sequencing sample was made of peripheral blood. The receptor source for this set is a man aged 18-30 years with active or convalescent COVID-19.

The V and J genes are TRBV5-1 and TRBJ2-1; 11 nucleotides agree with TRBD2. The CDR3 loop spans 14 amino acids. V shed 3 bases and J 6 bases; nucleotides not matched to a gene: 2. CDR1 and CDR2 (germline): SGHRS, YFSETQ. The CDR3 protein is CASSSGLAGNEQFF. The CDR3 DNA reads TGCGCCAGCAGCTCCGGACTAGCGGGCAATGAGCAGTTCTTC.

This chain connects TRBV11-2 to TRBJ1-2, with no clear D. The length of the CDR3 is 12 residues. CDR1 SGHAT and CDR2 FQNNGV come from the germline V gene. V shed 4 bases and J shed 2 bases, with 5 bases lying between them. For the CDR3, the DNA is TGTGCCAGCAGCTGGGCGAACTATGGCTACACCTTC. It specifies CASSWANYGYTF.

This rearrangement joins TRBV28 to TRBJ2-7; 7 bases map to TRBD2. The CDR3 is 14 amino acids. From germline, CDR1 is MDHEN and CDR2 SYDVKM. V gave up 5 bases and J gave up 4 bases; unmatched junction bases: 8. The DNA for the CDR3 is TGTGCCAGCAGTCCCCTTGGACTAGTTTACGAGCAGTACTTC. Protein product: CASSPLGLVYEQYF.

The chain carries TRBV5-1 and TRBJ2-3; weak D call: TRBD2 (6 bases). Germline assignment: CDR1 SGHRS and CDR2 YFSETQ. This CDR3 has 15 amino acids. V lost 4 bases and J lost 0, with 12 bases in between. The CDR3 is CASSPVGGSTDTQYF. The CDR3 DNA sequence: TGCGCCAGCAGCCCGGTGGGAGGTAGCACAGATACGCAGTATTTT. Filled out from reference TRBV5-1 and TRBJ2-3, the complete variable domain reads KAGVTQTPRYLIKTRGQQVTLSCSPISGHRSVSWYQQTPGQGLQFLFEYFSETQRNKGNFPGRFSGRQFSNSRSEMNVSTLELGDSALYLCASSPVGGSTDTQYFGPGTRLTVL.

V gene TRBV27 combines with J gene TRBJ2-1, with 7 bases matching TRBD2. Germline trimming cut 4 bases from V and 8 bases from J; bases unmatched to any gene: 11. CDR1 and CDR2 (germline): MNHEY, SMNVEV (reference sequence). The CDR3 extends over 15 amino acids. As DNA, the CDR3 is TGTGCCAGCAGTTATGGGGCTAGCGGAAAATATGAGCAGTTCTTC. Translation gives CASSYGASGKYEQFF.

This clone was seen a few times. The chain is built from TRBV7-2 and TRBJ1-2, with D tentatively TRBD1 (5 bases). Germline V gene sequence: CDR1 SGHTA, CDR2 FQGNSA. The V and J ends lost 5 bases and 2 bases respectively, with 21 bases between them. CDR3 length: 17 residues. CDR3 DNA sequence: TGTGCCAGCAGCCCCTACGGGGGGGACGTGGGGAACTATGGCTACACCTTC. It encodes CASSPYGGDVGNYGYTF.

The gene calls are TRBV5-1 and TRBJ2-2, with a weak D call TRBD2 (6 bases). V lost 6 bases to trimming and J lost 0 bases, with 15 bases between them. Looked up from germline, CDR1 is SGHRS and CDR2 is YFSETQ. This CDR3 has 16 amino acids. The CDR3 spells CASTPGSGPNTGELFF. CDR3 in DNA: TGCGCCAGCACCCCCGGGAGCGGCCCGAACACCGGGGAGCTGTTTTTT.

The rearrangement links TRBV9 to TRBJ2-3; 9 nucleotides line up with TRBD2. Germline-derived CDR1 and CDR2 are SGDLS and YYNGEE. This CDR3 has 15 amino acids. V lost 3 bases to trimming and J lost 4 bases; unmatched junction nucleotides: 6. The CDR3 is CASSARGGGSDTQYF. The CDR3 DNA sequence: TGTGCCAGCAGCGCCCGCGGGGGGGGATCAGATACGCAGTATTTT. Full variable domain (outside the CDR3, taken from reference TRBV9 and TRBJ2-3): DSGVTQTPKHLITATGQRVTLRCSPRSGDLSVYWYQQSLDQGLQFLIQYYNGEERAKGNILERFSAQQFPDLHSELNLSSLELGDSALYFCASSARGGGSDTQYFGPGTRLTVL.

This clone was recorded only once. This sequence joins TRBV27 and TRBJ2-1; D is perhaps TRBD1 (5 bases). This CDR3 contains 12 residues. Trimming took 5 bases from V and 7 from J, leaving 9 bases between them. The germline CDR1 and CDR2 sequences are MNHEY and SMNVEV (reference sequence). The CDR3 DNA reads TGTGCCAGCAGTATAAAGGGGAATGAGCAGTTCTTC. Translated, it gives CASSIKGNEQFF.

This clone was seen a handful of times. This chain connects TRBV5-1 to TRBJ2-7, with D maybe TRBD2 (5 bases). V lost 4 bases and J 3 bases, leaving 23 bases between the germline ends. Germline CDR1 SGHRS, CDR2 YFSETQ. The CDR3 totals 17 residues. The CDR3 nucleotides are TGCGCCAGCAGCACATCCGTGATGGACTCGATCGGCTACGAGCAGTACTTC. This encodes CASSTSVMDSIGYEQYF. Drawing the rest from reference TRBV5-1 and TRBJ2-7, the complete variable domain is KAGVTQTPRYLIKTRGQQVTLSCSPISGHRSVSWYQQTPGQGLQFLFEYFSETQRNKGNFPGRFSGRQFSNSRSEMNVSTLELGDSALYLCASSTSVMDSIGYEQYFGPGTRLTVT.

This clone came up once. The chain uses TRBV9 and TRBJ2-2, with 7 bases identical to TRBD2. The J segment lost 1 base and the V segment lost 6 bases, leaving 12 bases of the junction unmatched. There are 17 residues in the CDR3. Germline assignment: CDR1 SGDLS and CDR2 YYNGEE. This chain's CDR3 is CASTITRASGNTGELFF. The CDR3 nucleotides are TGTGCCAGCACCATAACCCGAGCTAGCGGGAACACCGGGGAGCTGTTTTTT.

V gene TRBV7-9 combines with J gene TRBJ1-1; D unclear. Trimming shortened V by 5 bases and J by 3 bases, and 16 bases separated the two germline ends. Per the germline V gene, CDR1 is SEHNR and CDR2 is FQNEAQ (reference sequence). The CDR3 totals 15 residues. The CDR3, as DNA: TGTGCCAGCAGCCGCAGCTCCACCGGGGACACTGAAGCTTTCTTT. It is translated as CASSRSSTGDTEAFF.

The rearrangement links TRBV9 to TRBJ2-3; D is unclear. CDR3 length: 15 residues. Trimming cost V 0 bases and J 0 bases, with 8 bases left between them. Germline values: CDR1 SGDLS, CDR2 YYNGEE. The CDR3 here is CASSVGQASTDTQYF. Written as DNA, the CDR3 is TGTGCCAGCAGCGTAGGGCAGGCAAGCACAGATACGCAGTATTTT.

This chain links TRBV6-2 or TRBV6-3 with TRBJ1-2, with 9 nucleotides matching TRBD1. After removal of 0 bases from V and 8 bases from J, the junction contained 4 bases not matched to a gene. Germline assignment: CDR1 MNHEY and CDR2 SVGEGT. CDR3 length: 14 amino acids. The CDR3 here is CASSYSGTGPGYTF. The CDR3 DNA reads TGTGCCAGCAGTTACTCGGGGACAGGGCCCGGCTACACCTTC.

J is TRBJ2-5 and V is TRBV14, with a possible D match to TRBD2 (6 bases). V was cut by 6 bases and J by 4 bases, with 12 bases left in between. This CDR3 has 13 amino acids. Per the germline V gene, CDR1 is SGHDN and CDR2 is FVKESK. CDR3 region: CASRLSGVETQYF. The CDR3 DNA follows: TGTGCCAGCAGACTTTCGGGGGTAGAGACCCAGTACTTC.

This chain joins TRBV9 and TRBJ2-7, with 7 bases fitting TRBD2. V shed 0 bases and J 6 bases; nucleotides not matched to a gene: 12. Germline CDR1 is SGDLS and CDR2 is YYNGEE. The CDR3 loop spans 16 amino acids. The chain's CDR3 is CASSVDWGAGTSEQYF. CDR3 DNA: TGTGCCAGCAGCGTAGATTGGGGAGCGGGGACGTCCGAGCAGTACTTC.

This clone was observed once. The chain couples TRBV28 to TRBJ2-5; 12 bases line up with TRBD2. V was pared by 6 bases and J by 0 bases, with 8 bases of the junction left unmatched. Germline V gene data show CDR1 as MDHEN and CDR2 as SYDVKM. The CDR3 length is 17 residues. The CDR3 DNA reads TGTGCCAGCAGCGACACCCGGACTAGCGGGAACCAAGAGACCCAGTACTTC. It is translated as CASSDTRTSGNQETQYF.

The CDR3 region is CASGSRGQGDYGYTF. The CDR3 nucleotides read TGTGCCAGCGGTTCTCGGGGACAGGGGGATTATGGCTACACCTTC. The J gene is TRBJ1-2, the V gene TRBV7-9; 11 nucleotides match TRBD1. Germline-derived CDR1 and CDR2 are SEHNR and FQNEAQ (reference sequence). V was pared by 8 bases and J by 5 bases, with 10 bases of the junction left unmatched. The CDR3 has 15 amino acids.

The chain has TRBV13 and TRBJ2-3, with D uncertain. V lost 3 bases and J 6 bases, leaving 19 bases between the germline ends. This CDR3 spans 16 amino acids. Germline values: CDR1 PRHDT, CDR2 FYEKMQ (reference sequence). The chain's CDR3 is CASSFTGAPREDTQYF. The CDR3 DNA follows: TGTGCCAGCAGCTTTACCGGAGCGCCCCGTGAGGATACGCAGTATTTT.

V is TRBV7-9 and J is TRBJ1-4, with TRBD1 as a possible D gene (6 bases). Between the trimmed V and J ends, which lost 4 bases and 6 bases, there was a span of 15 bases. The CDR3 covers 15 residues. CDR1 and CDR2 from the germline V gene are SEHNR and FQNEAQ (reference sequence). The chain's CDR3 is CASSSSGTLDEKLFF. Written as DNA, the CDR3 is TGTGCCAGCAGCTCCTCCGGGACACTGGATGAAAAACTGTTTTTT.